This TCR beta chain originates from a study of control samples from healthy donors and cancer patients. Repertoires were generated with immunoSEQ multiplex PCR, while TCRdb's copy carries only in-frame clones and drops some. The sample comprises roughly 100,000 clones, 70% to 90% of which are singletons, and 11% to 15% rests with the top ten. This clonotype was sampled from a man aged 25-45 years in good health. The sample taken for sequencing was blood.

The CDR3, as DNA: TGCGCCAGCAGCTTAGCGGGAGGCGGAAACACCGGGGAGCTGTTTTTT. It yields the protein CASSLAGGGNTGELFF. The V and J genes are TRBV5-1 and TRBJ2-2, with 9 bases identical to TRBD2. Germline V lookup: CDR1 SGHRS, CDR2 YFSETQ. This CDR3 region has 16 residues. With 2 bases clipped from V and 2 bases from J, the junction kept 4 bases outside the gene matches.